A single T cell receptor beta chain is shown here with its context. The antigen is not known. With 3 bases removed from V and 4 bases from J, the gap between germline ends came to 9 bases. CDR3 length: 14 residues. Germline lookup yields CDR1 LGHNA and CDR2 YNFKEQ. This sample stems from a study of T cells after posttransplantation cyclophosphamide. Data came from immunoSEQ multiplex PCR; TCRdb stores just in-frame clones and leaves some out. The table has about 50,000 clones, 85% to 95% seen once. Peripheral blood was collected from the related graft donor on the marrow donation day. Whole-study findings and limits: TRB clonality was highly associated with recipient CMV seropositivity and reactivation. Blood and skin or GI T cell repertoires showed limited TRB overlap.

The sequence was obtained from a woman aged 25 to 39 in good health and a related stem cell transplant donor. The chain joins TRBV4-2 to TRBJ1-4; D unresolved. The sequencing sample was made of PBMCs. Written as DNA, the CDR3 is TGTGCCAGCAGCCAGGGTTCGGGTAATGAAAAACTGTTTTTT. Encoded protein: CASSQGSGNEKLFF.